A selection of T cell receptor beta chains follows, all from one sample in a study of CD8 T cells in ankylosing spondylitis. TCRdb used MiXCR to reprocess the 5' RACE reads, holding one entry per CDR3 protein. The repertoire consists of some 92,000 distinct CDR3 sequences, with roughly 30% occurring once and the leading ten covering around 59%. Material for sequencing was blood, either unsorted or a sorted T cell fraction (not recorded which). The origin of the receptors is a male donor with ankylosing spondylitis or in good health (not recorded which). The CDR3 runs from the conserved cysteine through the conserved F or W. The order of the fields is clone size, J gene, D gene, V gene, CDR3 DNA, CDR3 protein. D genes are given only for firm matches. Expanded clones are given a class, and other clones once, few, many or no size at all.

-,TRBJ2-2,-,TRBV7-3,TGTGCCAGCAGCTTAGGCCAGGGGGGAACCGGGGAGCTGTTTTTT,CASSLGQGGTGELFF
-,TRBJ2-4,TRBD2,TRBV6-1,TGTGCCAGCAGTGTCCCCCAGCGGGAACTAGCCAAAAACATTCAGTACTTC,CASSVPQRELAKNIQYF
-,TRBJ2-5,-,TRBV12-3/TRBV12-4,TGTGCCAGCAGTTTATGGTCCCAGCGGAATCAAGAGACCCAGTACTTC,CASSLWSQRNQETQYF
-,TRBJ1-2,-,TRBV2,TGTGCCAGCAGTGAAGCGCTTCGAGGCTACACCTTC,CASSEALRGYTF
few,TRBJ1-2,-,TRBV6-1,TGTGCCAGCAGTGAAAACAGGGAATGGGGCTACACCTTC,CASSENREWGYTF
-,TRBJ1-5,-,TRBV20-1,TGCAGTGCTAGAAAAGGGGGGGGGAATCAGCCCCAGCATTTT,CSARKGGGNQPQHF
few,TRBJ2-3,-,TRBV20-1,TGCAGTGCGTGGACAGTTACAGATACGCAGTATTTT,CSAWTVTDTQYF
-,TRBJ1-5,-,TRBV20-1,TGCAGTGCTAGCTCTTCGATGGACAGCCCTTCGGGGGGCAATCAGCCCCAGCATTTT,CSASSSMDSPSGGNQPQHF
few,TRBJ2-3,-,TRBV20-1,TGCAGTGCTAGAGATAGGCTCGCCGGTTCCCCAGATACGCAGTATTTT,CSARDRLAGSPDTQYF
many,TRBJ2-1,-,TRBV5-6,TGTGCCAGCAGCTCACTAGGACCCGGCAATGAGCAGTTCTTC,CASSSLGPGNEQFF
-,TRBJ1-1,-,TRBV28,TGTGCCAGCAGTTTGGGGACCGGCAGGGCTGAAGCTTTCTTT,CASSLGTGRAEAFF
few,TRBJ2-7,-,TRBV9,TGTGCCAGCAGCGTCTCGACGGAGTTCTACGAGCAGTACTTC,CASSVSTEFYEQYF
few,TRBJ2-2,TRBD2,TRBV15,TGTGCCACCAGCAGAGATCTAGCGGGAGGGTTAAGGACCGGGGAGCTGTTTTTT,CATSRDLAGGLRTGELFF
-,TRBJ2-5,TRBD2,TRBV7-7,TGTGCTAGCACCAGGACTAGCGGCGAGACCCAGTACTTC,CASTRTSGETQYF
few,TRBJ2-5,-,TRBV6-1,TGTGCCAGCAGGAAAAATAGGGGCCAAGAGACCCAGTACTTC,CASRKNRGQETQYF
few,TRBJ1-5,TRBD1,TRBV19,TGTGCCAGTAGCAATAAGGGACAGGGCCAGGGAAGGCCCCAGCATTTT,CASSNKGQGQGRPQHF
many,TRBJ1-2,TRBD1,TRBV5-1,TGCGCCAGCAGCTCAGAATACACAGGGGCCGGCTACACCTTC,CASSSEYTGAGYTF
few,TRBJ1-4,-,TRBV3-1,TGTGCCAGCAGCCCCCGGGCGGAGATAGACGAAAAACTGTTTTTT,CASSPRAEIDEKLFF
many,TRBJ1-6,-,TRBV27,TGTGCCAGCAGTTCAAGAGGGGATGGATCACCCCTCCACTTT,CASSSRGDGSPLHF
-,TRBJ1-3,-,TRBV2,TGTGCCAGCGGATGGGGTCCGGACTCTGGAAACACCATATATTTT,CASGWGPDSGNTIYF
-,TRBJ1-1,-,TRBV5-8,TGTGCCAGCAGCTTGGGGTCAGGGGAGAGGACTGAAGCTTTCTTT,CASSLGSGERTEAFF
-,TRBJ2-7,-,TRBV7-9,TGTGCCAGCAGCGCCCCACAGAACTACGAGCAGTACTTC,CASSAPQNYEQYF
-,TRBJ1-2,TRBD1,TRBV5-1,TGCGCCAGCAGCAGGAGCCGGGACAGAGGCTATGGCTACACCTTC,CASSRSRDRGYGYTF
-,TRBJ2-1,-,TRBV5-6,TGTGCCAGCAGCGGCAGCGATGAGCAGTTCTTC,CASSGSDEQFF
-,TRBJ2-7,TRBD1,TRBV29-1,TGCAGCGCCACGACAGGGGGCTCCTACGAGCAGTACTTC,CSATTGGSYEQYF
-,TRBJ1-1,-,TRBV3-1,TGTGCCAGCAGCCAAGGGGGAGGCGGAACTGAAGCTTTCTTT,CASSQGGGGTEAFF
-,TRBJ2-1,TRBD2,TRBV12-3/TRBV12-4,TGTGCCAGCTACGCTAGCGGGGGAGAAGAGCAGTTCTTC,CASYASGGEEQFF
few,TRBJ1-1,-,TRBV20-1,TGCAGTGCTAGTGCCAGAGGGGGCACTGAAGCTTTCTTT,CSASARGGTEAFF
-,TRBJ1-4,-,TRBV12-3/TRBV12-4,TGTGCCAGCAGTTTGGTTTATGAAAAACTGTTTTTT,CASSLVYEKLFF
-,TRBJ2-7,-,TRBV21-1,TGTGCCGGCCGGATTGTTACCTCCGGGGGCGAGCAGTACTTC,CAGRIVTSGGEQYF
-,TRBJ2-5,TRBD2,TRBV20-1,TGCAGTGCTGAATCTCTAGCGGGAGGTGGAGAGACCCAGTACTTC,CSAESLAGGGETQYF
-,TRBJ1-3,-,TRBV29-1,TGCAGCGTTGGTCTTTTTGGACAGCCGACGGGAAACACCATATATTTT,CSVGLFGQPTGNTIYF
few,TRBJ2-1,TRBD2,TRBV5-8,TGTGCCAGCAGCTTGTATCAAGCGGGAGGGCCAGGTAATGAGCAGTTCTTC,CASSLYQAGGPGNEQFF
-,TRBJ1-5,-,TRBV7-9,TGTGCCAGCAGCTCCGAATGGGGCAATCAGCCCCAGCATTTT,CASSSEWGNQPQHF
few,TRBJ1-4,-,TRBV5-1,TGCGCCAGCAGGACCTCTGCAACTAATGAAAAACTGTTTTTT,CASRTSATNEKLFF
few,TRBJ2-2,-,TRBV12-3/TRBV12-4,TGTGCCAGCAGCCCCGGGACACTGAACACCGGGGAGCTGTTTTTT,CASSPGTLNTGELFF
many,TRBJ2-1,-,TRBV29-1,TGCAGCGTTGACGGAGGAGAGCAGTTCTTC,CSVDGGEQFF
few,TRBJ2-5,TRBD2,TRBV9,TGTGCCAGCAGCCGAATAGCGGGGAAAGAGACCCAGTACTTC,CASSRIAGKETQYF
-,TRBJ2-1,-,TRBV15,TGTGCCACCAGCAGAGATAAACGGTACAATGAGCAGTTCTTC,CATSRDKRYNEQFF
-,TRBJ1-4,-,TRBV7-6,TGTGCCAGCAGCTTAAGGGGTATACGTGAAAAACTGTTTTTT,CASSLRGIREKLFF
once,TRBJ2-7,-,TRBV25-1,TGTGCCAGCAGTGAATCACTGTTCTACATGCCCGACGAGCAGTACTTC,CASSESLFYMPDEQYF
few,TRBJ2-7,TRBD1,TRBV12-3/TRBV12-4,TGTGCCAGCACCCTATTACCCCGGACAGGGTTGTACTTC,CASTLLPRTGLYF
-,TRBJ2-7,-,TRBV20-1,TGCAGTGCTAAACCGGGACTTACCCAGTACTTC,CSAKPGLTQYF
many,TRBJ1-5,-,TRBV20-1,TGCAGTGCCCCCCTTTCCGGGGGGATGTTGAGCAATCAGCCCCAGCATTTT,CSAPLSGGMLSNQPQHF
few,TRBJ2-3,-,TRBV2,TGTGCCATTTCACGCCCCCGGGGTGCTAGCACAGATACGCAGTATTTT,CAISRPRGASTDTQYF
many,TRBJ1-1,-,TRBV7-6,TGTGCCAGCAGCCCCTACAGGGCTGAAGCTTTCTTT,CASSPYRAEAFF